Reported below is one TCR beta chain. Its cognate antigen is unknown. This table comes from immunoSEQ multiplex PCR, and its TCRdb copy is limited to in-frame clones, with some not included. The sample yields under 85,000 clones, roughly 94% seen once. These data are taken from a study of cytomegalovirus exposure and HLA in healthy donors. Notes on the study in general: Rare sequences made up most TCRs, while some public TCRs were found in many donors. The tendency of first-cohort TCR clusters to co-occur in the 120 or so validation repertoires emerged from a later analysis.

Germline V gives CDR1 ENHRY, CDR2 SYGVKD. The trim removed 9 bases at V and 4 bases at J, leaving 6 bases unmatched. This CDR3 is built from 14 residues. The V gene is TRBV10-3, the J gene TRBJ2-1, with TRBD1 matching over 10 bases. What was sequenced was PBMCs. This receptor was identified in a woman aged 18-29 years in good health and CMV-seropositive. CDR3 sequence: CAITEGQGYNEQFF. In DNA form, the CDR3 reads TGTGCCATAACCGAGGGACAGGGGTACAATGAGCAGTTCTTC.